What follows are 3 T cell receptor beta chains derived from one specimen sequenced in a study of T-cell memory formation after mild COVID-19. TCRdb itself ran the 5' RACE reads through MiXCR, one entry per CDR3 protein. The sample holds over 250,000 distinct CDR3 sequences, around 15% seen once. Sequencing was carried out using PBMCs or a T cell subset sorted from them (not recorded which). The receptors derive from a man aged 18 to 30 who had mild COVID-19 (a few samples of this study predate the infection). Cell type and time point are not known.

At least ten counts were recorded for this clonotype. The chain carries TRBV4-3 and TRBJ2-3; tentatively, D is TRBD2 (5 bases). V dropped 2 bases and J dropped 1 base, with 10 bases sitting between them. There are 15 residues in the CDR3. Germline V CDR1 and CDR2: LGHNA, YSLEER. Written as DNA, the CDR3 is TGCGCCAGCAGCCAACTTCTCGGGGGCACAGATACGCAGTATTTT. Translating it yields CASSQLLGGTDTQYF.

The rearrangement uses TRBV5-1 and TRBJ2-2; D not resolved. The ends were cut back, 4 bases at V and 0 bases at J, with 7 bases in the middle. The CDR3 sequence is 14 residues long. Germline V lookup: CDR1 SGHRS, CDR2 YFSETQ. This chain's CDR3 is CASSMATNTGELFF. For the CDR3, the DNA is TGCGCCAGCAGCATGGCGACGAACACCGGGGAGCTGTTTTTT.

The J gene is TRBJ2-3, the V gene TRBV12-3 or TRBV12-4; 9 bases map to TRBD1. The CDR3 is 14 amino acids. V lost 0 bases, J lost 10 bases, and 5 bases stayed unmatched. The CDR3: CASSLAGTGLAQYF. DNA of the CDR3: TGTGCCAGCAGTTTAGCCGGGACAGGGCTAGCGCAGTATTTT.